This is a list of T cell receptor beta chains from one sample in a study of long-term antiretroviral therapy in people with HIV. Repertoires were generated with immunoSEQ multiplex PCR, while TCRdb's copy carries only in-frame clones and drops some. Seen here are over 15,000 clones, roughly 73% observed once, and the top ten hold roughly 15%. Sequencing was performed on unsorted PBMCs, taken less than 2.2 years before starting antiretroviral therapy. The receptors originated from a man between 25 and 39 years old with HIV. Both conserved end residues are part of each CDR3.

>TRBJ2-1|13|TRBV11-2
CASSLGAGWEQFF
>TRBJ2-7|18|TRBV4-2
CASSQGITREGLAYEQYF
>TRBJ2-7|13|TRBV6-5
CASSTDRGYEQYF
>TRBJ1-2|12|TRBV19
CASSIPGYGYTF
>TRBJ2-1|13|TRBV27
CATQTGGANEQFF
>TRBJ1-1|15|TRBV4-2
CASSHLGQRNTEAFF
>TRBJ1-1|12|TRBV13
CASSIRTDSAFF
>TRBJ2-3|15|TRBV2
CASSEGDRQPDTQYF
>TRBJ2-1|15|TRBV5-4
CASSRPGLADNEQFF
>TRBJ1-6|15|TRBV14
CASSVVGQSYSPLHF
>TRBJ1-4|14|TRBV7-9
CASSLGPINEKLFF
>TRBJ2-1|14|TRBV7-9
CASSSAEAYNEQFF
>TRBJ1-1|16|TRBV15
CATSRERGRWNTEAFF
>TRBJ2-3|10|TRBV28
CASSLGTQYF
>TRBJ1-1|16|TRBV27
CASSLFTPGSSAEAFF
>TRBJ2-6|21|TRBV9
CASSAGTGSPLQFSGANVLTF
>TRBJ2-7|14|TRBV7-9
CASSPPGNLYEQYF
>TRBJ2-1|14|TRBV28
CASSLYGGDNEQFF
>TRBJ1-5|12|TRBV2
CASRGDWGPQHF
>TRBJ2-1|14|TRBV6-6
CASSTTISYNEQFF
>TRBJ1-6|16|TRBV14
CASRGGGSSYNSPLHF
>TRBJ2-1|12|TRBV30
CAWSVLVAEQFF
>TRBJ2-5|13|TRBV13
CASSSGAQETQYF
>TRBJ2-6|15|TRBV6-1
CASSEQRSGANVLTF
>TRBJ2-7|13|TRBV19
CASSIQSSYEQYF
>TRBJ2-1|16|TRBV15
CATSSPRQGAYNEQFF
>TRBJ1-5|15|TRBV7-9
CASSLDGGGSQPQHF
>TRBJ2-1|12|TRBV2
CASSDSTNEQFF
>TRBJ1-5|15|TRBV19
CASNPSGSGNQPQHF
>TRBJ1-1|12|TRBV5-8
CASSPAVNEAFF